One TCR beta chain is described in this entry. The table came from immunoSEQ multiplex PCR; TCRdb's copy has only in-frame clones and leaves some out. This sample has 100,000 to 110,000 clones; roughly 87% occur once, and the top ten carry about 18%. The record originates from a study of control samples from healthy donors and cancer patients. V was pared by 6 bases and J by 6 bases, with 17 bases between. Germline V gene lookup returns CDR1 SEHNR and CDR2 FQNEAQ (reference sequence). CDR3 length equals 15 residues. The sample taken for sequencing was blood. The chain joins TRBV7-9 to TRBJ1-4; D is perhaps TRBD1 (5 bases). The TCR was taken from a woman aged 45-60 years in good health. CDR3 loop: CASSSTGGAHEKLFF. CDR3 nucleotide sequence: TGTGCCAGCAGTTCCACAGGTGGGGCGCATGAAAAACTGTTTTTT.